The rows below give T cell receptor beta chains drawn from one sample of a study of neurological immune-mediated disorders. TCRdb reanalysed the 5' RACE reads using MiXCR and keeps one entry per CDR3 protein. The table has under 90,000 distinct CDR3 sequences, roughly 3.5% seen once; the top ten hold 2.5% to 3%. The sample comprised PBMCs. The receptors stem from a woman aged 45-60 years with multiple sclerosis. Both conserved end residues are part of each CDR3. Fields, in order: V gene, D gene, clone size, J gene, CDR3 protein, CDR3 DNA. A D gene is named only where the DNA matches it firmly. For some rows the clone size is stated as once, few or many, or as a class when expanded; others skip it.

v_gene: TRBV4-3
d_gene: TRBD1
abundance: .
j_gene: TRBJ2-2
CDR3aa: CASSQEGTAVVGELFF
CDR3nt: TGCGCCAGCAGCCAAGAGGGGACAGCGGTAGTCGGGGAGCTGTTTTTT

v_gene: TRBV10-2
d_gene: .
abundance: many
j_gene: TRBJ2-1
CDR3aa: CASSESTVYNEQFF
CDR3nt: TGCGCCAGCAGTGAGTCGACAGTCTACAATGAGCAGTTCTTC

v_gene: TRBV12-3/TRBV12-4
d_gene: .
abundance: many
j_gene: TRBJ2-3
CDR3aa: CASRLDGPQDTQYF
CDR3nt: TGTGCCAGCAGGTTGGACGGGCCACAGGATACGCAGTATTTT

v_gene: TRBV7-9
d_gene: TRBD1
abundance: many
j_gene: TRBJ1-5
CDR3aa: CASSPGTGVHQPQHF
CDR3nt: TGTGCCAGCAGCCCTGGGACAGGGGTTCATCAGCCCCAGCATTTT

v_gene: TRBV7-8
d_gene: TRBD2
abundance: many
j_gene: TRBJ2-5
CDR3aa: CASSPSLGGEETQYF
CDR3nt: TGTGCCAGCAGCCCCTCCCTCGGGGGGGAAGAGACCCAGTACTTC

v_gene: TRBV15
d_gene: TRBD2
abundance: many
j_gene: TRBJ2-5
CDR3aa: CATSRERGGFQETQYF
CDR3nt: TGTGCCACCAGCAGGGAGCGGGGAGGATTTCAAGAGACCCAGTACTTC

v_gene: TRBV16
d_gene: TRBD1
abundance: many
j_gene: TRBJ1-2
CDR3aa: CASSQLAGGLEGYTF
CDR3nt: TGTGCCAGCAGCCAATTGGCAGGGGGCTTGGAAGGCTACACCTTC

v_gene: TRBV7-2
d_gene: TRBD2
abundance: many
j_gene: TRBJ2-7
CDR3aa: CASSLASGGSYEQYF
CDR3nt: TGTGCCAGCAGCTTAGCTAGCGGGGGATCGTACGAGCAGTACTTC

v_gene: TRBV12-3/TRBV12-4
d_gene: TRBD1
abundance: many
j_gene: TRBJ2-7
CDR3aa: CASRPRQGYEQYF
CDR3nt: TGTGCCAGCAGGCCGAGACAGGGCTACGAGCAGTACTTC

v_gene: TRBV6-4
d_gene: .
abundance: few
j_gene: TRBJ1-6
CDR3aa: CASSAGVSSPLHF
CDR3nt: TGTGCCAGCAGTGCAGGGGTTTCCTCACCCCTCCACTTT

v_gene: TRBV7-2
d_gene: TRBD2
abundance: many
j_gene: TRBJ2-2
CDR3aa: CASAGGGGASTGELFF
CDR3nt: TGTGCCAGCGCTGGAGGCGGGGGGGCTTCAACCGGGGAGCTGTTTTTT

v_gene: TRBV7-9
d_gene: .
abundance: many
j_gene: TRBJ2-7
CDR3aa: CASSRGGDYEQYF
CDR3nt: TGTGCCAGCAGCCGGGGTGGGGACTACGAGCAGTACTTC

v_gene: TRBV19
d_gene: .
abundance: many
j_gene: TRBJ2-2
CDR3aa: CASSMAPYTGELFF
CDR3nt: TGTGCCAGTAGTATGGCTCCATACACCGGGGAGCTGTTTTTT

v_gene: TRBV5-8
d_gene: .
abundance: many
j_gene: TRBJ2-1
CDR3aa: CASSSTDYNEQFF
CDR3nt: TGTGCCAGCAGCTCCACAGACTACAATGAGCAGTTCTTC

v_gene: TRBV9
d_gene: .
abundance: many
j_gene: TRBJ1-4
CDR3aa: CASSATNGGRINEKLFF
CDR3nt: TGTGCCAGCAGCGCAACCAACGGTGGACGGATTAATGAAAAACTGTTTTTT

v_gene: TRBV20-1
d_gene: TRBD1
abundance: many
j_gene: TRBJ1-5
CDR3aa: CSARIGQVRGTQHF
CDR3nt: TGCAGTGCTAGAATTGGACAGGTGCGTGGGACCCAGCATTTT

v_gene: TRBV20-1
d_gene: .
abundance: many
j_gene: TRBJ1-5
CDR3aa: CSARDGGQPQHF
CDR3nt: TGCAGTGCCAGGGACGGGGGTCAGCCCCAGCATTTT

v_gene: TRBV11-2
d_gene: .
abundance: few
j_gene: TRBJ2-5
CDR3aa: CASSWTPARETQYF
CDR3nt: TGTGCCAGCTCCTGGACCCCGGCAAGAGAGACCCAGTACTTC

v_gene: TRBV20-1
d_gene: .
abundance: many
j_gene: TRBJ1-2
CDR3aa: CSPGKGPGYTF
CDR3nt: TGCAGTCCAGGGAAGGGTCCTGGCTACACCTTC

v_gene: TRBV20-1
d_gene: TRBD2
abundance: many
j_gene: TRBJ2-1
CDR3aa: CSARDVIAGLYNEQFF
CDR3nt: TGCAGTGCTAGAGATGTAATAGCGGGTCTTTACAATGAGCAGTTCTTC

v_gene: TRBV5-1
d_gene: TRBD2
abundance: many
j_gene: TRBJ2-2
CDR3aa: CASRPGLADTGELFF
CDR3nt: TGCGCCAGCAGACCGGGACTAGCGGACACCGGGGAGCTGTTTTTT

v_gene: TRBV6-1
d_gene: .
abundance: many
j_gene: TRBJ1-2
CDR3aa: CASSEEVGLSAPYGYTF
CDR3nt: TGTGCCAGCAGTGAAGAAGTAGGGTTATCAGCCCCCTATGGCTACACCTTC

v_gene: TRBV7-9
d_gene: .
abundance: many
j_gene: TRBJ2-5
CDR3aa: CASSLLGGQETQYF
CDR3nt: TGTGCCAGCAGCTTACTAGGGGGGCAAGAGACCCAGTACTTC

v_gene: TRBV12-3/TRBV12-4
d_gene: TRBD2
abundance: many
j_gene: TRBJ2-2
CDR3aa: CASSFQRGGVGELFF
CDR3nt: TGTGCCAGCAGTTTTCAGCGGGGGGGCGTCGGGGAGCTGTTTTTT

v_gene: TRBV5-1
d_gene: .
abundance: many
j_gene: TRBJ2-5
CDR3aa: CASSFLGQETQYF
CDR3nt: TGCGCCAGCAGCTTCTTGGGGCAAGAGACCCAGTACTTC

v_gene: TRBV28
d_gene: .
abundance: many
j_gene: TRBJ2-1
CDR3aa: CASSLDKQVDEQFF
CDR3nt: TGTGCCAGCAGTTTAGACAAACAGGTCGATGAGCAGTTCTTC

v_gene: TRBV19
d_gene: .
abundance: .
j_gene: TRBJ1-4
CDR3aa: CASSIRRGATNEKLFF
CDR3nt: TGTGCCAGTAGTATTAGGAGAGGGGCGACTAATGAAAAACTGTTTTTT

v_gene: TRBV20-1
d_gene: .
abundance: many
j_gene: TRBJ1-5
CDR3aa: CSAEPLAQPQHF
CDR3nt: TGCAGTGCGGAACCGTTGGCTCAGCCCCAGCATTTT

v_gene: TRBV25-1
d_gene: .
abundance: many
j_gene: TRBJ2-1
CDR3aa: CASSEVASMGNRFF
CDR3nt: TGTGCCAGCAGTGAAGTAGCGTCGATGGGGAACCGGTTCTTC

v_gene: TRBV20-1
d_gene: .
abundance: many
j_gene: TRBJ2-4
CDR3aa: CSARSFAGVAKNIQYF
CDR3nt: TGCAGTGCTAGAAGTTTCGCAGGAGTAGCCAAAAACATTCAGTACTTC

v_gene: TRBV12-3/TRBV12-4
d_gene: .
abundance: many
j_gene: TRBJ2-7
CDR3aa: CASRFSRADEQYF
CDR3nt: TGTGCCAGCAGATTTTCAAGAGCTGACGAGCAGTACTTC

v_gene: TRBV6-5
d_gene: TRBD1
abundance: many
j_gene: TRBJ2-7
CDR3aa: CASRGGQARYEQYF
CDR3nt: TGTGCCAGCAGAGGCGGACAGGCTCGCTACGAGCAGTACTTC

v_gene: TRBV7-9
d_gene: .
abundance: many
j_gene: TRBJ2-3
CDR3aa: CASSLPAGTDTQYF
CDR3nt: TGTGCCAGCAGCTTGCCGGCAGGCACAGATACGCAGTATTTT

v_gene: TRBV6-1
d_gene: TRBD2
abundance: many
j_gene: TRBJ2-7
CDR3aa: CASSEITSGAYEQYF
CDR3nt: TGTGCCAGCAGTGAAATAACTAGCGGGGCATACGAGCAGTACTTC

v_gene: TRBV15
d_gene: .
abundance: many
j_gene: TRBJ2-2
CDR3aa: CATSRRGQNTGELFF
CDR3nt: TGTGCCACCAGCAGGAGAGGACAGAACACCGGGGAGCTGTTTTTT

v_gene: TRBV10-3
d_gene: TRBD1
abundance: many
j_gene: TRBJ2-1
CDR3aa: CAISPTRDSYNEQFF
CDR3nt: TGTGCCATCAGTCCGACCCGGGACAGCTACAATGAGCAGTTCTTC

v_gene: TRBV12-3/TRBV12-4
d_gene: TRBD2
abundance: many
j_gene: TRBJ2-1
CDR3aa: CASSLSGGLNEQFF
CDR3nt: TGTGCCAGCAGTTTGAGCGGGGGGTTAAATGAGCAGTTCTTC